This TCR beta chain comes out of a study of cytomegalovirus exposure and HLA in healthy donors. Of note for this clone: The antigen is undetermined.

60 Vbeta and 13 Jbeta primers were used in PCR. Sequencing was performed with immunoSEQ multiplex PCR; in TCRdb, only in-frame clones are kept and a portion is missing. In total, the table holds about 62,000 clones. Whole-study results and caveats: CMV serostatus alone was available as immune exposure information. Researchers reported in a later analysis that a missense DCLRE1C variant was tied to TCR beta V- and J-gene trimming.

Sample: PBMCs. The receptor was derived from a man under 40 in good health and CMV-seropositive.

The CDR3 DNA sequence: TGTGCCTGGAAATTAGACAGGGCCATAGGGCAGACCCAGTACTTC. This translates into CAWKLDRAIGQTQYF. This chain joins TRBV30 and TRBJ2-5; 7 positions agree with TRBD1. CDR1 GTSNPN and CDR2 SVGIG come from the germline V gene (reference sequence). The CDR3 has 15 amino acids. J lost 6 bases, V lost 4 bases, and 14 bases had no gene match.